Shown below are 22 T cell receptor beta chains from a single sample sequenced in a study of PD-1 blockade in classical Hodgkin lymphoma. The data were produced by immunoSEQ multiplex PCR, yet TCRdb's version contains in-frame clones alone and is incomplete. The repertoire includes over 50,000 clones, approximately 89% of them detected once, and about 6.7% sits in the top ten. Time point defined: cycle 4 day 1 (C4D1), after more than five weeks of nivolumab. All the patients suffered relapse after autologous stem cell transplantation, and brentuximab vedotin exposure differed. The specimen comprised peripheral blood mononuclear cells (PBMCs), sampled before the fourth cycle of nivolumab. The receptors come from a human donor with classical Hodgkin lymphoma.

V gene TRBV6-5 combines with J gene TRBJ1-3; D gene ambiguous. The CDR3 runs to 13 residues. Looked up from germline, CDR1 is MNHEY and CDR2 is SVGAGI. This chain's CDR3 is CTSRRGSGNTIYF. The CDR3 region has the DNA TGTACGAGTCGGCGGGGCTCTGGAAACACCATATATTTT.

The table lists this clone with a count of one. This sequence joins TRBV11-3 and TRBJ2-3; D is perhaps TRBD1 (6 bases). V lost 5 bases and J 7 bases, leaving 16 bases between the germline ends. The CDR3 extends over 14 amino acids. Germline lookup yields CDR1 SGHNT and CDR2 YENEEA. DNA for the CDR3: TGTGCCAGCAGCCCCCAGGGGCAGGGGAATACGCAGTATTTT. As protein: CASSPQGQGNTQYF. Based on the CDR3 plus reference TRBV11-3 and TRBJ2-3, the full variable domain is EAGVVQSPRYKIIEKKQPVAFWCNPISGHNTLYWYLQNLGQGPELLIRYENEEAVDDSQLPKDRFSAERLKGVDSTLKIQPAELGDSAVYLCASSPQGQGNTQYFGPGTRLTVL.

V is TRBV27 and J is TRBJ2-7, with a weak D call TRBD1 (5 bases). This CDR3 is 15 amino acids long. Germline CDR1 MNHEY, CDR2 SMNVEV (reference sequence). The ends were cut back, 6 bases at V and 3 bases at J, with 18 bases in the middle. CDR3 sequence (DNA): TGTGCCAGCAGCCGAAGTCTGGGGCAGGGCTACGAGCAGTACTTC. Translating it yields CASSRSLGQGYEQYF.

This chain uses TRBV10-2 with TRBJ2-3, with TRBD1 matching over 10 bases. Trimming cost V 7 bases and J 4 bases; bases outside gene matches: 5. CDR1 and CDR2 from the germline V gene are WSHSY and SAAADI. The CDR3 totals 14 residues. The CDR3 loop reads CASKRTGGPDTQYF. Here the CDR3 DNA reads TGCGCCAGCAAGAGGACAGGGGGGCCAGATACGCAGTATTTT.

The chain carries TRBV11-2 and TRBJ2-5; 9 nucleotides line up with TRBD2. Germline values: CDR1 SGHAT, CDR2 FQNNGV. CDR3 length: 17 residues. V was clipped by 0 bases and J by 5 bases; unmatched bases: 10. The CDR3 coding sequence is TGTGCCAGCAGCTTAGATGTGGGCGGGGGGGCCGATGAGACCCAGTACTTC. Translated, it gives CASSLDVGGGADETQYF.

The CDR3 region has the DNA TGTGCCAGCAGCCGCGACAGGGAGCAGTACTTC. Amino acid sequence: CASSRDREQYF. This sequence joins TRBV28 and TRBJ2-7, with D possibly matching TRBD1 (6 bases). The CDR3 is 11 amino acids. V was cut by 6 bases and J by 7 bases, with 10 bases left in between. Germline values: CDR1 MDHEN, CDR2 SYDVKM.

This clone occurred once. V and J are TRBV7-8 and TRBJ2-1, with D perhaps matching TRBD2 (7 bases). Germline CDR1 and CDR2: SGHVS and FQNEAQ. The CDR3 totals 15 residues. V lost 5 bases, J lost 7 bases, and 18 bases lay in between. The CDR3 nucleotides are TGTGCCAGCAGCCCCGGAAGGGGGGGAGGGAATGAGCAGTTCTTC. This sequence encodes CASSPGRGGGNEQFF.

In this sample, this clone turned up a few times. The CDR3 here is CASSPGKYEQYF. As DNA, the CDR3 is TGTGCCAGCAGCCCAGGGAAATACGAGCAGTACTTC. The genes are TRBV27 and TRBJ2-7, with D perhaps matching TRBD1 (5 bases). Germline CDR1 reads MNHEY; CDR2 reads SMNVEV (reference sequence). The CDR3 spans 12 residues. Trimming took 6 bases from V and 4 from J, leaving 10 bases between them.

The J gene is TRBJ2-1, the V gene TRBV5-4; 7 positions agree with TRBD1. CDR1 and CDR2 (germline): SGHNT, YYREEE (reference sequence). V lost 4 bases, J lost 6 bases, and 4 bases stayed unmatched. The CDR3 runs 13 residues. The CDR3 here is CASSEDRVNEQFF. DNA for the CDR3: TGTGCCAGCAGCGAAGACAGGGTCAATGAGCAGTTCTTC. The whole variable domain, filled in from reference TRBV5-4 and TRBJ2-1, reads ETGVTQSPTHLIKTRGQQVTLRCSSQSGHNTVSWYQQALGQGPQFIFQYYREEENGRGNFPPRFSGLQFPNYSSELNVNALELDDSALYLCASSEDRVNEQFFGPGTRLTVL.

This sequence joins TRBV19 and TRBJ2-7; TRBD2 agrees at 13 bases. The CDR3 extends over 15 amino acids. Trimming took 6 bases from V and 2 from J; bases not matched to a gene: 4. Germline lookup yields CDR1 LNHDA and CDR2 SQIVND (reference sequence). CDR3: CASSPGLAGPYEQYF. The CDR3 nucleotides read TGTGCCAGTAGCCCGGGACTAGCGGGACCCTACGAGCAGTACTTC.

This CDR3 is CASSFGTPGSGNTIYF. CDR3 bases: TGTGCCAGCAGCTTCGGGACGCCCGGATCTGGAAACACCATATATTTT. This chain uses TRBV7-8 with TRBJ1-3; possible D gene TRBD1, 5 bases. The V gene lost 3 bases and the J gene lost 1 base, with 13 bases spanning the gap. The V gene's germline CDR1 is SGHVS and CDR2 FQNEAQ. The CDR3 consists of 16 residues.

For the CDR3, the DNA is TGTGCCAGCAGCTTACGCAGCGGGGGGGCGGATACGCAGTATTTT. Encoded protein: CASSLRSGGADTQYF. The chain carries TRBV5-6 and TRBJ2-3, with 10 bases identical to TRBD2. The length of the CDR3 is 15 residues. The germline CDR1 and CDR2 sequences are SGHDT and YYEEEE. V lost 2 bases, J lost 6 bases, and 6 bases stayed unmatched.

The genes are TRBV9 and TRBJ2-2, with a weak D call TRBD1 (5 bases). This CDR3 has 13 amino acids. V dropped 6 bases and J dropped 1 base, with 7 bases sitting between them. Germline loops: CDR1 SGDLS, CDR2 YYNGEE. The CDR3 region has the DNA TGTGCCAGCAACCAGGGGAACACCGGGGAGCTGTTTTTT. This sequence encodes CASNQGNTGELFF.

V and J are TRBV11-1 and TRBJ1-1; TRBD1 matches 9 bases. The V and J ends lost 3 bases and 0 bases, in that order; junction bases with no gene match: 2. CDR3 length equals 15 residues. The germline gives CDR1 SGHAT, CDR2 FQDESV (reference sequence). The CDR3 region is CASSFGQGMNTEAFF. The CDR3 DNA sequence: TGTGCCAGCAGCTTCGGACAGGGGATGAACACTGAAGCTTTCTTT.

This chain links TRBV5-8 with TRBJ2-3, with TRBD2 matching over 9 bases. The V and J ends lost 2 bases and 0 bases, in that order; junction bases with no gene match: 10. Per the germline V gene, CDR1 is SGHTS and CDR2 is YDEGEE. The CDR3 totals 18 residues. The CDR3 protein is CASSLGLSGGPSTDTQYF. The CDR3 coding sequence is TGTGCCAGCAGCTTAGGCCTTAGCGGGGGACCTAGCACAGATACGCAGTATTTT.

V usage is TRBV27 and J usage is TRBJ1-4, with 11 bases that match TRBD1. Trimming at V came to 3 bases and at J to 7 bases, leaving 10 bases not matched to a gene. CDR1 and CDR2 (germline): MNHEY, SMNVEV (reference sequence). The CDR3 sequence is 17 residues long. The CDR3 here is CASSFWTGGDRGEKLFF. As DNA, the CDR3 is TGTGCCAGCAGTTTTTGGACAGGGGGCGATCGGGGTGAAAAACTGTTTTTT.

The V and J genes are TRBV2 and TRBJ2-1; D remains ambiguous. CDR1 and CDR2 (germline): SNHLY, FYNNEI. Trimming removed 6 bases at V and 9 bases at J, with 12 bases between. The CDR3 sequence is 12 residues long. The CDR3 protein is CASRETGTEQFF. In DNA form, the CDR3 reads TGTGCCAGCAGAGAAACGGGCACTGAGCAGTTCTTC.

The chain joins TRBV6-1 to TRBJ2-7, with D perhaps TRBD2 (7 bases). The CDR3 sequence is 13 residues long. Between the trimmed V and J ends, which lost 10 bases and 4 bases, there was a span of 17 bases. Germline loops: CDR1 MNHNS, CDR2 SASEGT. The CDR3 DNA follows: TGTGCCACCTCCTGGGGGGGGGCGTACGAGCAGTACTTC. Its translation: CATSWGGAYEQYF.

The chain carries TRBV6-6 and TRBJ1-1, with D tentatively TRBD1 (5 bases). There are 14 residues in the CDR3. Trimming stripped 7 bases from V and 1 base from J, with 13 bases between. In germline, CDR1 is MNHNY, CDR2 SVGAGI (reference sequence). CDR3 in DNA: TGTGCCAGCAAGTCCCCAGGGTCGAACACTGAAGCTTTCTTT. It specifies CASKSPGSNTEAFF.

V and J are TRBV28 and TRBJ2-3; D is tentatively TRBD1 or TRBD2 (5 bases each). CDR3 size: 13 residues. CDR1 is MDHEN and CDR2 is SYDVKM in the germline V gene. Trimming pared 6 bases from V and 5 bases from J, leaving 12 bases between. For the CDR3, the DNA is TGTGCCAGCAGCGGGGCCCGGGGAGATACGCAGTATTTT. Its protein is CASSGARGDTQYF.

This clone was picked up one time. The CDR3 here is CASSQEPAGPGANVLTF. DNA for the CDR3: TGCGCCAGCAGCCAAGAGCCAGCGGGTCCCGGGGCCAACGTCCTGACTTTC. This sequence joins TRBV4-1 and TRBJ2-6, with D tentatively TRBD2 (6 bases). Germline lookup yields CDR1 MGHRA and CDR2 YSYEKL. Trimming cost V 0 bases and J 4 bases, with 13 bases left between them. This CDR3 is built from 17 residues.

The CDR3, as DNA: TGTGCCAGCAGGGGGGGAGGCTGGACAGATACGCAGTATTTT. This translates into CASRGGGWTDTQYF. The chain is built from TRBV25-1 and TRBJ2-3; D perhaps matches TRBD2 (6 bases). V shed 6 bases and J shed 3 bases, with 13 bases lying between them. Germline values: CDR1 MGHDK, CDR2 SYGVNS. This CDR3 has 14 residues.